The 25 T cell receptor beta chains presented below share a single source sample, sequenced in a study of blood T cell repertoires in COVID-19 (TCRdb year 2020). Library preparation was by the immunoSEQ multiplex PCR assay. TCRdb limited this immuneACCESS table to in-frame rearrangements with V and J called. A share of clones is missing; checked studies link under half to unresolved V genes, and the rest is unexplained. Across this sample there are 160,000 or so clones, with roughly 78% seen only once. The ten largest clones represent around 8.1% of the sample. Material for sequencing was peripheral blood. The receptors here all came from a woman in her fifties or sixties with COVID-19, enrolled during active disease.

V and J are TRBV19 and TRBJ1-1, with TRBD1 identical over 11 bases. Germline V gene data show CDR1 as LNHDA and CDR2 as SQIVND (reference sequence). There are 16 residues in the CDR3. The J segment lost 6 bases and the V segment lost 9 bases, leaving 15 bases of the junction unmatched. CDR3 nucleotides: TGTGCCAGCGCCCCAGGGAGCGGACAGGGGGCCTCTGAAGCTTTCTTT. Translation gives CASAPGSGQGASEAFF. Full variable domain (remainder filled in from reference TRBV19 and TRBJ1-1): DGGITQSPKYLFRKEGQNVTLSCEQNLNHDAMYWYRQDPGQGLRLIYYSQIVNDFQKGDIAEGYSVSREKKESFPLTVTSAQKNPTAFYLCASAPGSGQGASEAFFGQGTRLTVV.

The J gene is TRBJ1-5, the V gene TRBV7-9; 12 bases fit TRBD1. J was trimmed by 6 bases and V by 1 base; bases with no gene match: 4. Per germline, CDR1 SEHNR and CDR2 FQNEAQ (reference sequence). The CDR3 has 16 residues. CDR3 DNA: TGTGCCAGCAGCTTAGGGGACAGGGGGCTAGTTCAGCCCCAGCATTTT. It yields the protein CASSLGDRGLVQPQHF. The complete variable domain, with remaining parts taken from reference TRBV7-9 and TRBJ1-5, reads DTGVSQNPRHKITKRGQNVTFRCDPISEHNRLYWYRQTLGQGPEFLTYFQNEAQLEKSRLLSDRFSAERPKGSFSTLEIQRTEQGDSAMYLCASSLGDRGLVQPQHFGDGTRLSIL.

The rearrangement joins TRBV4-1 to TRBJ2-3; 8 nucleotides line up with TRBD2. The junction had 4 bases not matched to a gene; V was cut back by 1 base and J by 1 base. The CDR3 totals 16 residues. Germline V gene lookup returns CDR1 MGHRA and CDR2 YSYEKL. CDR3 loop: CASSQGPGGGTDTQYF. The DNA of the CDR3 is TGCGCCAGCAGCCAAGGCCCGGGGGGGGGCACAGATACGCAGTATTTT.

The gene calls are TRBV7-2 and TRBJ2-7; 8 positions match TRBD2. The CDR3 has 15 residues. CDR1 and CDR2 (germline): SGHTA, FQGNSA. J gave up 7 bases and V 4 bases, and 12 bases lay outside the gene matches. The DNA for the CDR3 is TGTGCCAGCAGCTACCGGGGGGAGCGGGAGCATGAGCAGTACTTC. Protein product: CASSYRGEREHEQYF.

V and J are TRBV7-9 and TRBJ2-1; 11 bases match TRBD2. This CDR3 has 15 residues. The germline CDR1 and CDR2 sequences are SEHNR and FQNEAQ (reference sequence). With 4 bases clipped from V and 7 bases from J, the junction kept 6 bases outside the gene matches. CDR3: CASSSRLAGINEQFF. CDR3 bases: TGTGCCAGCAGCTCCCGACTAGCGGGGATAAATGAGCAGTTCTTC.

The V and J genes are TRBV13 and TRBJ2-3, with 7 positions matching TRBD2. V was pared by 5 bases and J by 3 bases, with 8 bases of the junction left unmatched. The germline CDR1 and CDR2 sequences are PRHDT and FYEKMQ (reference sequence). The CDR3 runs to 15 residues. The CDR3 reads CASSQWGGRTDTQYF. In DNA form, the CDR3 reads TGTGCCAGCAGCCAGTGGGGGGGGAGGACAGATACGCAGTATTTT.

The chain combines TRBV19 with TRBJ2-5, with D possibly being TRBD2 (5 bases). The V gene lost 6 bases and the J gene lost 3 bases, with 23 bases spanning the gap. The CDR3 contains 17 residues. Germline V lookup: CDR1 LNHDA, CDR2 SQIVND (reference sequence). The CDR3 bases are TGTGCCAGTAGCGCGGCGGGTTTTGTGAATGGCGAAGAGACCCAGTACTTC. As protein: CASSAAGFVNGEETQYF.

The V gene is TRBV15, the J gene TRBJ2-6, with D perhaps TRBD2 (6 bases). The germline V gene encodes CDR1 LNHNV and CDR2 YYDKDF (reference sequence). The germline V and J ends were trimmed by 0 bases and 4 bases, with 13 bases remaining between them. The CDR3 extends over 17 amino acids. CDR3 coding DNA: TGTGCCACCAGCAGAGATCTTCGGGGGACCGGGGCCAACGTCCTGACTTTC. Translation gives CATSRDLRGTGANVLTF.

This CDR3 is CASSPQGGNQPQHF. As DNA, the CDR3 is TGTGCCAGTAGTCCACAGGGGGGCAATCAGCCCCAGCATTTT. V gene TRBV19 combines with J gene TRBJ1-5; 8 nucleotides align to TRBD1. The V gene's germline CDR1 is LNHDA and CDR2 SQIVND (reference sequence). The CDR3 consists of 14 residues. The V gene end was trimmed by 5 bases and the J gene end by 2 bases; junction bases not matched to a gene: 2.

The rearrangement uses TRBV7-9 and TRBJ1-5; no firm D call. The CDR3 consists of 14 residues. V lost 1 base and J lost 1, with 5 bases in between. Germline V lookup: CDR1 SEHNR, CDR2 FQNEAQ (reference sequence). For the CDR3, the DNA is TGTGCCAGCAGCTTAGACTTGAGCAATCAGCCCCAGCATTTT. Translated, it gives CASSLDLSNQPQHF.

This clone has a handful of counts. This chain links TRBV7-9 with TRBJ2-7; the D gene is possibly TRBD1 (6 bases). Trimming took 3 bases from V and 2 from J, leaving 14 bases between them. The CDR3 runs 15 residues. The germline V gene encodes CDR1 SEHNR and CDR2 FQNEAQ (reference sequence). CDR3 sequence: CASSFTRQVTYEQYF. In nucleotides, the CDR3 is TGTGCCAGCAGCTTTACCCGACAGGTTACCTACGAGCAGTACTTC.

This rearrangement joins TRBV29-1 to TRBJ2-2; 10 positions agree with TRBD1. V was pared by 4 bases and J by 4 bases, with 15 bases of the junction left unmatched. Germline V gives CDR1 SQVTM, CDR2 ANQGSEA. CDR3 length equals 18 residues. CDR3 sequence: CSVARVDRGLGGTGELFF. The CDR3 region has the DNA TGCAGCGTTGCAAGGGTGGACAGGGGGTTAGGAGGCACCGGGGAGCTGTTTTTT.

The chain's CDR3 is CASSKRAGLETQYF. For the CDR3, the DNA is TGTGCCAGCAGTAAAAGGGCAGGGTTAGAGACCCAGTACTTC. The chain is built from TRBV6-5 and TRBJ2-5, with D perhaps matching TRBD1 (5 bases). The V gene lost 5 bases and the J gene lost 4 bases, with 14 bases spanning the gap. This CDR3 is built from 14 residues. Germline CDR1 is MNHEY and CDR2 is SVGAGI.

This clone has more than one count but fewer than ten. The V call is TRBV10-1, the J call TRBJ2-1; 10 positions match TRBD2. V lost 4 bases to trimming and J lost 9 bases; unmatched junction nucleotides: 12. The CDR3 loop spans 16 amino acids. Germline V lookup: CDR1 WNHNN, CDR2 SYGVQD (reference sequence). The DNA of the CDR3 is TGCGCCAGCAGTGTATCTAGCGGGGGCAATCCCATTGAGCAGTTCTTC. Translation gives CASSVSSGGNPIEQFF.

The V call is TRBV7-9, the J call TRBJ2-7; D remains unclear. CDR3 length: 15 amino acids. Per germline, CDR1 SEHNR and CDR2 FQNEAQ (reference sequence). Trimming left V 4 bases short and J 4 bases short, with 17 bases between. Here the CDR3 DNA reads TGTGCCAGCAGCTCAGTAACCCTCCAACGTTACGAGCAGTACTTC. This codes for CASSSVTLQRYEQYF.

The genes are TRBV5-4 and TRBJ1-4; D may be TRBD1 (6 bases). Trimming stripped 4 bases from V and 8 bases from J, with 12 bases between. The CDR3 loop spans 13 amino acids. The V gene's germline CDR1 is SGHNT and CDR2 YYREEE (reference sequence). The CDR3 reads CASSTSGEEKLFF. DNA of the CDR3: TGTGCCAGCAGCACCTCAGGGGAGGAAAAACTGTTTTTT.

This chain uses TRBV19 with TRBJ1-5, with D hard to call. CDR1 and CDR2 from the germline V gene are LNHDA and SQIVND (reference sequence). V lost 6 bases and J 0 bases, leaving 3 bases between the germline ends. The CDR3 covers 12 residues. In DNA, the CDR3 is TGTGCCAGTAGCTTTAGCAATCAGCCCCAGCATTTT. This encodes CASSFSNQPQHF.

V is TRBV7-9 and J is TRBJ2-5; 8 positions match TRBD2. Trimming at V came to 3 bases and at J to 5 bases, leaving 8 bases not matched to a gene. The CDR3 extends over 15 amino acids. Germline V gene data show CDR1 as SEHNR and CDR2 as FQNEAQ (reference sequence). The chain's CDR3 is CASSFRPTGGETQYF. As DNA, the CDR3 is TGTGCCAGCAGCTTTCGCCCCACGGGAGGGGAGACCCAGTACTTC.

The rearrangement joins TRBV14 to TRBJ1-4; TRBD1 matches at 7 bases. This CDR3 comprises 14 residues. CDR1 and CDR2 (germline): SGHDN, FVKESK. V trimming: 4 bases; J trimming: 2 bases; junction bases outside the gene matches: 1. CDR3 sequence: CASSRQGTNEKLFF. The CDR3, as DNA: TGTGCCAGCAGCCGACAGGGCACTAATGAAAAACTGTTTTTT.

V is TRBV2 and J is TRBJ1-1; D is perhaps TRBD1 (5 bases). The CDR3 runs to 14 residues. Germline V gives CDR1 SNHLY, CDR2 FYNNEI. V dropped 0 bases and J dropped 5 bases, with 10 bases sitting between them. The CDR3, as DNA: TGTGCCAGCAGTGAAGCAGCAGGGTTGACTGAAGCTTTCTTT. Translated: CASSEAAGLTEAFF.

V is TRBV5-5 and J is TRBJ2-1, with D maybe TRBD1 (5 bases). Germline V gene sequence: CDR1 SGHKS, CDR2 YYEKEE (reference sequence). CDR3 size: 15 residues. With 4 bases removed from V and 0 bases from J, the gap between germline ends came to 11 bases. CDR3 amino acids: CASSPRDSSYNEQFF. CDR3 bases: TGTGCCAGCAGCCCCAGGGATAGCTCCTACAATGAGCAGTTCTTC.

The chain links TRBV10-3 to TRBJ2-7; tentatively, D is TRBD2 (5 bases). The CDR3 runs 13 residues. The germline V gene has CDR1 ENHRY and CDR2 SYGVKD. Trimming left V 0 bases short and J 4 bases short, with 7 bases between. For the CDR3, the DNA is TGTGCCATCAGTGAGTCGTGGGAGTACGAGCAGTACTTC. Amino acid sequence: CAISESWEYEQYF.

This clone was seen repeatedly, ten times or more. This sequence joins TRBV30 and TRBJ2-2; D is unresolved. In germline, CDR1 is GTSNPN, CDR2 SVGIG (reference sequence). The CDR3 is 13 residues long. V shed 0 bases and J shed 4 bases, with 6 bases lying between them. The CDR3 DNA sequence: TGTGCCTGGAGTGTACTTGCCACCGGGGAGCTGTTTTTT. It codes for CAWSVLATGELFF.

V gene TRBV5-4 combines with J gene TRBJ2-5; no definite D call. CDR1 SGHNT and CDR2 YYREEE come from the germline V gene (reference sequence). V gave up 0 bases and J gave up 2 bases, with 5 bases separating them. The CDR3 runs to 13 residues. CDR3 region: CASSLARQETQYF. As DNA, the CDR3 is TGTGCCAGCAGCTTGGCCAGACAAGAGACCCAGTACTTC.

The V and J genes are TRBV3-1 (or the pseudogene TRBV3-2) and TRBJ2-3, with 10 bases aligning to TRBD2. Trimming at V came to 5 bases and at J to 0 bases, leaving 11 bases not matched to a gene. The CDR3 covers 18 residues. Germline lookup yields CDR1 LGHDT and CDR2 YNNKEL (reference sequence). This CDR3 is CASSTSLSGGSSTDTQYF. The CDR3 DNA sequence: TGTGCCAGCAGCACCTCCCTTAGCGGGGGGTCTAGCACAGATACGCAGTATTTT.